The clone carrying this TCR beta chain was counted many times. Its antigen is still unknown. Individual cDNA molecules had unique molecular identifiers attached to them by the library. TCRdb re-analysed the RACE reads in MiXCR, keeping a single row per CDR3 protein. The data hold almost 40,000 distinct CDR3 sequences, with around 9.5% observed a single time. The CDR3 length is 15 residues. With 4 bases removed from V and 0 bases from J, the gap between germline ends came to 11 bases. Per the germline V gene, CDR1 is SGHRS and CDR2 is YFSETQ. The data are from a study of human T cells and chemical hapten exposure. Study-wide context: Scalp application of diphenylcyclopropenone was performed weekly in patients across the entire approximately 24-week study. General study points: Alopecia in the donors means their immune response may deviate from healthy people's.

Time point reported: patch test 3, about 24 weeks after DPC sensitization. Treatment denoted: therapeutic diphenylcyclopropenone sensitization with weekly scalp DPC. Whole blood that had not been fractionated was the source of extracted total RNA. Participating donors were patients with alopecia, aged 18 to 70 years, considered appropriate candidates for DPC. The clonotype comes from a man aged 50 to 59 with alopecia areata. Some clones in this sample may be carry-over from other donors' samples. This sample comprised whole blood, obtained in connection with sensitization to the hapten diphenylcyclopropenone (DPC). The chain carries TRBV5-1 and TRBJ2-1; D is possibly TRBD1 or TRBD2 (5 bases each). CDR3 sequence reads: CASSPGGGSYNEQFF. As DNA, the CDR3 is TGCGCCAGCAGCCCGGGTGGGGGCTCCTACAATGAGCAGTTCTTC.